This T cell receptor (beta chain) was documented in a study of cytotoxic CD8 clonotypes in ibrutinib-treated CLL. Study-wide points: Clonality rose at ibrutinib response and fell back toward baseline at progression. Baseline clonality, above age-matched healthy donor levels, tracked circulating CD8+ T-cell counts.

As to this clone: The target antigen is unknown.

TCRdb's table, derived via immunoSEQ multiplex PCR, lists solely in-frame clones and lacks some. The sample carries just over 200,000 clones, over 65% recorded once. CDR3 length equals 18 residues. The germline V gene encodes CDR1 SGDLS and CDR2 YYNGEE. V was trimmed by 4 bases and J by 3 bases, leaving 25 bases between them. The sample in question was PBMCs, obtained after 12 months of ibrutinib treatment. The receptor comes from a human donor with chronic lymphocytic leukemia. The rearrangement joins TRBV9 to TRBJ1-2, with D perhaps TRBD1 (5 bases). CDR3 DNA sequence: TGTGCCAGCAGCTCCGGGCCCGGCAGGGCGGGGATGGACTATGGCTACACCTTC. Translated: CASSSGPGRAGMDYGYTF.